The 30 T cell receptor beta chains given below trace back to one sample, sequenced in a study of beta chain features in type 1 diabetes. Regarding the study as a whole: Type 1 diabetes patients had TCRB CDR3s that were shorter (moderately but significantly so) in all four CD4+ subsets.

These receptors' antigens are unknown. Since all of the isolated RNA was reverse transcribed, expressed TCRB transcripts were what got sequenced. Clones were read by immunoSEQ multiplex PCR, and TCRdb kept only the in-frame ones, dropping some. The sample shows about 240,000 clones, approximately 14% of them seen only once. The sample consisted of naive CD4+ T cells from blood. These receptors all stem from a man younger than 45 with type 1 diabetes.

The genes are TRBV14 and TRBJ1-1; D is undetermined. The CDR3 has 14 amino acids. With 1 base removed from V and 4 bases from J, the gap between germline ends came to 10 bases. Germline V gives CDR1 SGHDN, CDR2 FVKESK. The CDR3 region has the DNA TGTGCCAGCAGCCAAGGGAGGGAGGGCACTGAAGCTTTCTTT. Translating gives CASSQGREGTEAFF. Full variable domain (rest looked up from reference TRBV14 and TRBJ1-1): EAGVTQFPSHSVIEKGQTVTLRCDPISGHDNLYWYRRVMGKEIKFLLHFVKESKQDESGMPNNRFLAERTGGTYSTLKVQPAELEDSGVYFCASSQGREGTEAFFGQGTRLTVV.

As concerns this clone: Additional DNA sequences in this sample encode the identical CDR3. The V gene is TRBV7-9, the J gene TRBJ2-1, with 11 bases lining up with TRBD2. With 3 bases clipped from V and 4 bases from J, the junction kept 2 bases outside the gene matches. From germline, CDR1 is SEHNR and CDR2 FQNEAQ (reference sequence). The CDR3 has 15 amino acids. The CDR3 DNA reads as TGTGCCAGCAGCTTGGGACTAGCGGCTTACAATGAGCAGTTCTTC. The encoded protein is CASSLGLAAYNEQFF.

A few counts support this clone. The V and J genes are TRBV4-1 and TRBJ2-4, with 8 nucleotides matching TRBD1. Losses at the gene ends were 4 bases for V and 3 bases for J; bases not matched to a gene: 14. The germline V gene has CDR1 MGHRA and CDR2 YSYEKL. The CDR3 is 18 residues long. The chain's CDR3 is CASSLGPTTGVSKNIQYF. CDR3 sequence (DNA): TGCGCCAGCAGCCTGGGACCCACGACAGGGGTTAGCAAAAACATTCAGTACTTC.

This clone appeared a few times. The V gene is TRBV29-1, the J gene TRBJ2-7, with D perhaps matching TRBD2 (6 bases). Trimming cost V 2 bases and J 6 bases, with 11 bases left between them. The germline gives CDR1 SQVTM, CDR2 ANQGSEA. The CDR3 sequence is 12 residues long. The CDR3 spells CSVEPGVGEQYF. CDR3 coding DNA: TGCAGCGTTGAACCGGGGGTTGGCGAGCAGTACTTC.

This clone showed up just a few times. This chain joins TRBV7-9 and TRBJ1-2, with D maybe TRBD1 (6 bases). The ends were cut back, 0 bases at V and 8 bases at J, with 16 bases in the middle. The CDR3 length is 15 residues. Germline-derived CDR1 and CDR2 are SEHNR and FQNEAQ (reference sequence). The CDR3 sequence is CASSLAVETGVGYTF. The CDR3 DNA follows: TGTGCCAGCAGCTTAGCGGTGGAGACAGGCGTCGGCTACACCTTC.

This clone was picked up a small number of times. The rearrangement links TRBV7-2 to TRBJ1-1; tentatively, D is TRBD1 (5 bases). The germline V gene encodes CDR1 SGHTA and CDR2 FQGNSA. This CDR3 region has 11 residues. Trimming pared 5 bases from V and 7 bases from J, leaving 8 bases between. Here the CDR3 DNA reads TGTGCCAGCAGCCCCAGGGATGAAGCTTTCTTT. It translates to CASSPRDEAFF.

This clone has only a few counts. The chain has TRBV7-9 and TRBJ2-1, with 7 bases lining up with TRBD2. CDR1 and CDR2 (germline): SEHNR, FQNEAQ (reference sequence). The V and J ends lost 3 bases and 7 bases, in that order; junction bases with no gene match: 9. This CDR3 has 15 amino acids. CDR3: CASSFVGEGRNEQFF. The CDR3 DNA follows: TGTGCCAGCAGCTTCGTAGGGGAGGGCAGGAATGAGCAGTTCTTC.

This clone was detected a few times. The DNA for the CDR3 is TGTGCCAGCTCAAGACAAGGGACTAACGAGCAGTACTTC. It encodes CASSRQGTNEQYF. The gene calls are TRBV18 and TRBJ2-7; 7 nucleotides line up with TRBD2. Unmatched junction bases numbered 6, after V lost 5 bases and J lost 5 bases. The CDR3 contains 13 residues. From germline, CDR1 is KGHSH and CDR2 LQKENI. Using reference TRBV18 and TRBJ2-7 for the parts outside the CDR3, the full variable domain is NAGVMQNPRHLVRRRGQEARLRCSPMKGHSHVYWYRQLPEEGLKFMVYLQKENIIDESGMPKERFSAEFPKEGPSILRIQQVVRGDSAAYFCASSRQGTNEQYFGPGTRLTVT.

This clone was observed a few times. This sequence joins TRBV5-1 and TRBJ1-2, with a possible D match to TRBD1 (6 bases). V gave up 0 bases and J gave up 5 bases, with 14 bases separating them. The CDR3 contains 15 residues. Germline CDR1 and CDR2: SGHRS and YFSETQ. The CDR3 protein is CASSLETGAMYGYTF. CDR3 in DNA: TGCGCCAGCAGCTTGGAGACAGGAGCCATGTATGGCTACACCTTC. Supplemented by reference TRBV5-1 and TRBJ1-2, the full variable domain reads KAGVTQTPRYLIKTRGQQVTLSCSPISGHRSVSWYQQTPGQGLQFLFEYFSETQRNKGNFPGRFSGRQFSNSRSEMNVSTLELGDSALYLCASSLETGAMYGYTFGSGTRLTVV.

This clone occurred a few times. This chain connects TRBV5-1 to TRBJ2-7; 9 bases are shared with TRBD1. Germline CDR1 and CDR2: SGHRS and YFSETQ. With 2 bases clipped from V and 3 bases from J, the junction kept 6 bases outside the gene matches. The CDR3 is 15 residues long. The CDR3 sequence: CASSFDRGEIYEQYF. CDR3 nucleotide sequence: TGCGCCAGCAGCTTCGACAGGGGGGAGATCTACGAGCAGTACTTC.

CDR3 sequence (DNA): TGCAGCGTTGAACAGGGATACTCTGGAAACACCATATATTTT. Its translation: CSVEQGYSGNTIYF. The chain joins TRBV29-1 to TRBJ1-3, with D perhaps TRBD1 (5 bases). The germline V gene has CDR1 SQVTM and CDR2 ANQGSEA. The CDR3 spans 14 residues. Trimming took off 2 bases at V and 0 bases at J, with 8 bases between the two ends.

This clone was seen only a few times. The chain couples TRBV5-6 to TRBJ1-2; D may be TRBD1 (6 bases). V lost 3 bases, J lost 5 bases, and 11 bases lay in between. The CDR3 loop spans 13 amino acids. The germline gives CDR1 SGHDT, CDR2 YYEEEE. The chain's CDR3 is CASSYRDNYGYTF. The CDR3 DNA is TGTGCCAGCAGCTACCGGGACAATTATGGCTACACCTTC.

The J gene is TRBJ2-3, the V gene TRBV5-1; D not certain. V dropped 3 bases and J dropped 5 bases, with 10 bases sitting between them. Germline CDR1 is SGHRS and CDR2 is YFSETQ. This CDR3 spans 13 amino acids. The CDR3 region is CASSYQREDTQYF. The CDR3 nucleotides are TGCGCCAGCAGCTACCAGCGAGAAGATACGCAGTATTTT.

DNA of the CDR3: TGTGCCAGCAGCTTAGCAGGGGGTAGCGGGACTGGGGGGTCTTACGAGCAGTACTTC. Translating it yields CASSLAGGSGTGGSYEQYF. The rearrangement links TRBV7-2 to TRBJ2-7, with TRBD2 identical over 8 bases. CDR1 is SGHTA and CDR2 is FQGNSA in the germline V gene. This CDR3 is 19 amino acids long. V was clipped by 0 bases and J by 4 bases; unmatched bases: 17.

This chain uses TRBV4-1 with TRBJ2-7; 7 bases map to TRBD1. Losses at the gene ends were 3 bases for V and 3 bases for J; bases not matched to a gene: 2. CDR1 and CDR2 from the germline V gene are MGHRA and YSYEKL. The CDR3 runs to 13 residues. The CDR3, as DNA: TGCGCCAGCAGCCAGGGGACAGTCTACGAGCAGTACTTC. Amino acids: CASSQGTVYEQYF.

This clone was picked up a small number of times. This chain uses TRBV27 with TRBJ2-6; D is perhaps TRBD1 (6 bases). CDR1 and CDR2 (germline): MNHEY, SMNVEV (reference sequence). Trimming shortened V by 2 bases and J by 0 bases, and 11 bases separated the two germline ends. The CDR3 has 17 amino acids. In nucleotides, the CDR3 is TGTGCCAGCAGTTTAGACAGGAGACTCTCTGGGGCCAACGTCCTGACTTTC. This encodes CASSLDRRLSGANVLTF.

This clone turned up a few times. The CDR3 loop is CASSATGVDGANVLTF. Written as DNA, the CDR3 is TGTGCCAGCAGCGCGACAGGGGTGGACGGGGCCAACGTCCTGACTTTC. The V and J genes are TRBV7-2 and TRBJ2-6, with 8 bases identical to TRBD1. Trimming cost V 5 bases and J 4 bases; bases outside gene matches: 7. This CDR3 is built from 16 residues. Germline loops: CDR1 SGHTA, CDR2 FQGNSA.

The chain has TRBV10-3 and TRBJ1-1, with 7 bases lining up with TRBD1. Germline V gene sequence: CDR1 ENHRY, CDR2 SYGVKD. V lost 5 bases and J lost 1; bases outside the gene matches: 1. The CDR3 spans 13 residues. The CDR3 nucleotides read TGTGCCATCAGTTACAGGGGGAACACTGAAGCTTTCTTT. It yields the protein CAISYRGNTEAFF.

The DNA for the CDR3 is TGTGCCAGCAGCTGGGGACAGGGAGGGTACGAGCAGTACTTC. This sequence encodes CASSWGQGGYEQYF. The chain couples TRBV6-1 to TRBJ2-7; 9 bases are a match to TRBD1. Germline V CDR1 and CDR2: MNHNS, SASEGT. The CDR3 is 14 residues long. Trimming cost V 6 bases and J 4 bases; bases outside gene matches: 7.

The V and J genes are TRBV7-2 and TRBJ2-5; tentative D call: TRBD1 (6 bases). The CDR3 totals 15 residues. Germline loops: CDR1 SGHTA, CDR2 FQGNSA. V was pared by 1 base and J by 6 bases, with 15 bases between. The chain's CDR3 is CASSLGSAGVKTQYF. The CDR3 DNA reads TGTGCCAGCAGCTTAGGTTCGGCAGGGGTGAAGACCCAGTACTTC.

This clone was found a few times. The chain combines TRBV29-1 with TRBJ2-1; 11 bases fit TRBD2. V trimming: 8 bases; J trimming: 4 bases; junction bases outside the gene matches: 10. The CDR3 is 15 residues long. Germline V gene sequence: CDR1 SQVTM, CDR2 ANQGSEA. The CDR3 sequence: CSTATGTSGYNEQFF. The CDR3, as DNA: TGCAGCACTGCAACCGGGACTAGCGGTTACAATGAGCAGTTCTTC.

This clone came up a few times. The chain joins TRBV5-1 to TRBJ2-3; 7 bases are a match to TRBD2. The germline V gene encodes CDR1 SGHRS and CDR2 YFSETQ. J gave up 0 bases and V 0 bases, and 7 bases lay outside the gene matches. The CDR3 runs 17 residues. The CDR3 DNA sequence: TGCGCCAGCAGCTTGGAGGCGGGAGCCCCTAGCACAGATACGCAGTATTTT. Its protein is CASSLEAGAPSTDTQYF.

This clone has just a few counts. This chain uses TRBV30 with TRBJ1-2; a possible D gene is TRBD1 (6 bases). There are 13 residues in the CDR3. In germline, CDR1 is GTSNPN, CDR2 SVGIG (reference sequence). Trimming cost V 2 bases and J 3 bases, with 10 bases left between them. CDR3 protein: CAWSPDSYYGYTF. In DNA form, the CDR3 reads TGTGCCTGGAGTCCGGACAGCTACTATGGCTACACCTTC.

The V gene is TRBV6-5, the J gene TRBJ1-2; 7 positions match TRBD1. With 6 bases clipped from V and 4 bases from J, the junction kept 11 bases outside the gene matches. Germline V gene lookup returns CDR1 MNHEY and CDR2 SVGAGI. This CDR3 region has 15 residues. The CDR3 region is CASRSTGSNLYGYTF. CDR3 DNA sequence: TGTGCCAGCAGATCGACAGGGTCGAACCTCTATGGCTACACCTTC.

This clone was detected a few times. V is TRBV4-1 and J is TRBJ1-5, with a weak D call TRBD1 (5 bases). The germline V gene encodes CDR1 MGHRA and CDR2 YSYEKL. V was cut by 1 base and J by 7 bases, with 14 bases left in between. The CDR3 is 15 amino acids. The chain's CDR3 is CASSQGPGRRQPQHF. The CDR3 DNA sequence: TGCGCCAGCAGCCAAGGTCCAGGGCGTCGGCAGCCCCAGCATTTT.

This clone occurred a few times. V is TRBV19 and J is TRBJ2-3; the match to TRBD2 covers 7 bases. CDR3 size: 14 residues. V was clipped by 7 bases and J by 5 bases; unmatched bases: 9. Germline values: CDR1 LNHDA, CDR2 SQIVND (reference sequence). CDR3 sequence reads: CASKAAGEEDTQYF. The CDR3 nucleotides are TGTGCCAGTAAGGCTGCGGGAGAAGAAGATACGCAGTATTTT.

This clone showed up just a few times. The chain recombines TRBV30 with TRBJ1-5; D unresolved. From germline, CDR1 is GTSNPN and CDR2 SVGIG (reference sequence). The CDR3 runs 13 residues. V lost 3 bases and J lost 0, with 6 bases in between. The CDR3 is CAWRADSNQPQHF. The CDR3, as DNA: TGTGCCTGGAGGGCAGATAGCAATCAGCCCCAGCATTTT.

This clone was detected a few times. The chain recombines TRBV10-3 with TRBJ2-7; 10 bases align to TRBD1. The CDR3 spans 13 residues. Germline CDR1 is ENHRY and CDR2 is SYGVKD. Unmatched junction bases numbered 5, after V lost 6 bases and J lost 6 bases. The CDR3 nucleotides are TGTGCCATCAGAGAGGGACAGGGGTCCGAGCAGTACTTC. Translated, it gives CAIREGQGSEQYF.

The CDR3 is CASSRERNQSGANVLTF. The CDR3, as DNA: TGTGCCAGCAGCCGGGAGAGAAACCAATCTGGGGCCAACGTCCTGACTTTC. The rearrangement links TRBV2 to TRBJ2-6; D perhaps matches TRBD2 (6 bases). Per germline, CDR1 SNHLY and CDR2 FYNNEI. V lost 6 bases and J 1 base, leaving 16 bases between the germline ends. The CDR3 sequence is 17 residues long.

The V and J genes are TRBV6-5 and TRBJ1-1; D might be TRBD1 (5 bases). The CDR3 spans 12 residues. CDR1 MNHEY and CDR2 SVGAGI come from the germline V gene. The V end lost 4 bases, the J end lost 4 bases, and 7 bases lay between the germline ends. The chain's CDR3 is CASSSGGTEAFF. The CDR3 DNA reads TGTGCCAGCAGTTCGGGGGGCACTGAAGCTTTCTTT.